A selection of T cell receptor beta chains follows, all from one sample in a study of HIV-infected patients and healthy controls. TCRdb re-derived calls from the 5' RACE reads in MiXCR, one entry per CDR3 protein. The data show roughly 18,000 distinct CDR3 sequences, around a tenth seen once. What was sequenced was blood. The receptor set was obtained from an adult in good health. CDR3s include the opening cysteine and the closing phenylalanine or tryptophan. Each record gives: clone size, D gene, J gene, V gene, CDR3 length, CDR3 DNA, CDR3 protein. A D gene is named only where the DNA matches it firmly. Size is stated for part of the rows, as once, few or many counts, or as a class when the clone is expanded.

many	.	TRBJ2-1	TRBV6-5	17	TGTGCCAGCAGTGCCGCGACTAGGGGTAGCTCCTACAATGAGCAGTTCTTC	CASSAATRGSSYNEQFF
few	.	TRBJ2-7	TRBV10-3	14	TGTGCCATCAGTGAGCAGGGCACCCCCTACGAGCAGTACTTC	CAISEQGTPYEQYF
many	TRBD2	TRBJ2-7	TRBV5-1	17	TGCGCCAGCAGCTCCAGATCATTAGCGGGAGCTGTTGACGAGCAGTACTTC	CASSSRSLAGAVDEQYF
many	TRBD1	TRBJ1-5	TRBV28	14	TGTGCCAGCACACAGGGGGAAGGAAGTCAGCCCCAGCATTTT	CASTQGEGSQPQHF
few	.	TRBJ1-1	TRBV7-2	13	TGTGCCAGCAGCTTGAACAGGAACACTGAAGCTTTCTTT	CASSLNRNTEAFF
many	.	TRBJ2-5	TRBV19	13	TGTGCCACTAGAGAGCGGGCCAAAGAGACCCAGTACTTC	CATRERAKETQYF
many	.	TRBJ2-3	TRBV5-1	14	TGCGCCAGCAGCCTCGGACTCCTCCCAGATACGCAGTATTTT	CASSLGLLPDTQYF
.	.	TRBJ2-3	TRBV5-4	15	TGTGCCAGCAGCTTGGGGGCAGCTAGCACAGATACGCAGTATTTT	CASSLGAASTDTQYF
many	TRBD2	TRBJ2-7	TRBV7-9	17	TGTGCCAGCAGCTCTGGCCTAGCGGGAGGCCGGTCGGGTGAGCAGTACTTC	CASSSGLAGGRSGEQYF
many	.	TRBJ2-1	TRBV3-1	15	TGTGCCAGCAGCCCCACGGTCGGGTCCTACAATGAGCAGTTCTTC	CASSPTVGSYNEQFF
many	TRBD1	TRBJ2-7	TRBV6-1	14	TGTGCCAGCAGAGGGACAGGGGAGGACTACGAGCAGTACTTC	CASRGTGEDYEQYF
few	.	TRBJ2-7	TRBV3-1	12	TGTGCCAGCAGCCAAGTTGAGTACGAGCAGTACTTC	CASSQVEYEQYF
once	.	TRBJ2-2	TRBV9	14	TGTGCCAGCAGCGTGGGGTCCCTCACCGGGGAGCTGTTTTTT	CASSVGSLTGELFF
many	TRBD2	TRBJ2-7	TRBV20-1	15	TGCAGTGCTATCCTTGGGACTAGCGGGAACTACGAGCAGTACTTC	CSAILGTSGNYEQYF
many	TRBD2	TRBJ2-1	TRBV20-1	14	TGCAGTGCTGCCAGCGGGAGGGCCCCCAATGAGCAGTTCTTC	CSAASGRAPNEQFF
many	TRBD2	TRBJ2-3	TRBV7-9	15	TGTGCCAGCACCCCTGAGACTAGCGGCGCAGATACGCAGTATTTT	CASTPETSGADTQYF
few	.	TRBJ2-7	TRBV7-2	15	TGTGCCAGCAGCCAACCGGGCCAGCAATCCTACGAGCAGTACTTC	CASSQPGQQSYEQYF
many	.	TRBJ1-5	TRBV2	14	TGTGCCAGCAATCGACAAGATAGCAATCAGCCCCAGCATTTT	CASNRQDSNQPQHF
many	.	TRBJ2-6	TRBV7-2	13	TGTGCCAGCAGCGGCTCTGGGGCCAACGTCCTGACTTTC	CASSGSGANVLTF
few	.	TRBJ2-5	TRBV5-4	14	TGTGCCAGCAGCCCAAGGGGGAAAGAAGAGACCCAGTACTTC	CASSPRGKEETQYF
.	.	TRBJ2-5	TRBV30	12	TGTGCCTGGAGTGTACATGGGGAGACCCAGTACTTC	CAWSVHGETQYF
many	.	TRBJ2-5	TRBV27	16	TGTGCCAGCAGTTTATCAGCAGGACGAGGGGGAGAGACCCAGTACTTC	CASSLSAGRGGETQYF
medium-sized	.	TRBJ2-7	TRBV6-6	13	TGTGCCAGCAGTTCCAGAATTACTCCTGAGCAGTACTTC	CASSSRITPEQYF
medium-sized	.	TRBJ2-1	TRBV12-3/TRBV12-4	12	TGTGCCAGCAGTTTAGAGGGGAGGGGGAAGTTCTTC	CASSLEGRGKFF
.	.	TRBJ1-5	TRBV4-1	14	TGCGCCAGCAGCCAAGATCGGGGGAATCAGCCCCAGCATTTT	CASSQDRGNQPQHF
many	.	TRBJ1-5	TRBV28	12	TGTGCCAGCAGTTGGGCGTTTGGGCCCCAGCATTTT	CASSWAFGPQHF
medium-sized	.	TRBJ2-7	TRBV30	15	TGTGCCTGGAGTAGGAAAGGGCTGAGCTCCTACGAGCAGTACTTC	CAWSRKGLSSYEQYF
.	TRBD2	TRBJ2-7	TRBV4-2	14	TGTGCCAGCAGCCAGGGGGGGGGCTCCTACGAGCAGTACTTC	CASSQGGGSYEQYF
many	.	TRBJ2-1	TRBV5-6	19	TGTGCCAGCAGCCATAGGTCCCTTACTCCAACTTCCTCCTACAATGAGCAGTTCTTC	CASSHRSLTPTSSYNEQFF
.	.	TRBJ2-2	TRBV5-1	13	TGCGCCAGCAGTACGGCAGACACCGGGGAGCTGTTTTTT	CASSTADTGELFF
many	TRBD2	TRBJ2-2	TRBV18	16	TGTGCCAGCTCACCACCCGGCGGGAGGGCGAACGGGGAGCTGTTTTTT	CASSPPGGRANGELFF
medium-sized	.	TRBJ2-7	TRBV28	13	TGTGCCAGCAGTCCGGGACTGGGTTGGGTGCAGTACTTC	CASSPGLGWVQYF
.	TRBD2	TRBJ2-2	TRBV4-3	16	TGCGCCAGCAGCCAAGAGGGCGGGAGGAGCACCGGGGAGCTGTTTTTT	CASSQEGGRSTGELFF
many	TRBD1	TRBJ2-7	TRBV19	14	TGTGCCAGCGAGCCAGGGACAGGGGGTTACGAGCAGTACTTC	CASEPGTGGYEQYF
many	.	TRBJ2-1	TRBV11-1	12	TGTGCCAGCAGCTCCGGGGGTACCCGGCGGTTCTTC	CASSSGGTRRFF